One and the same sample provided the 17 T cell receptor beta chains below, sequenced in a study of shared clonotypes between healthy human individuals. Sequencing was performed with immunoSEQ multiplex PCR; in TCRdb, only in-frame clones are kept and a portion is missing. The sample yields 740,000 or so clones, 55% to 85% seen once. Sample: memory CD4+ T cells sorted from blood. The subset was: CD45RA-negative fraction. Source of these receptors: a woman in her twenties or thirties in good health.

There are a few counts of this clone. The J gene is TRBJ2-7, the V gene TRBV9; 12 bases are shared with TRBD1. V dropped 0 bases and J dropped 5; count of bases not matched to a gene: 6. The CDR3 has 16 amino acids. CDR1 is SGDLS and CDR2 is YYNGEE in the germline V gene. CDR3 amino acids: CASSVAAGQGADEQYF. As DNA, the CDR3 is TGTGCCAGCAGCGTAGCGGCGGGACAGGGGGCCGACGAGCAGTACTTC.

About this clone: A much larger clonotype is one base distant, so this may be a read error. The DNA of the CDR3 is TGTGCCAGCAGCTTACGTAGCAATCAGCCCCAGCATTTT. Translated: CASSLRSNQPQHF. The chain combines TRBV7-9 with TRBJ1-5; D is undetermined. The CDR3 spans 13 residues. Trimming took 2 bases from V and 0 from J, leaving 2 bases between them. Germline-derived CDR1 and CDR2 are SEHNR and FQNEAQ (reference sequence). The full variable domain, in which reference TRBV7-9 and TRBJ1-5 provide the parts outside the CDR3, is DTGVSQNPRHKITKRGQNVTFRCDPISEHNRLYWYRQTLGQGPEFLTYFQNEAQLEKSRLLSDRFSAERPKGSFSTLEIQRTEQGDSAMYLCASSLRSNQPQHFGDGTRLSIL.

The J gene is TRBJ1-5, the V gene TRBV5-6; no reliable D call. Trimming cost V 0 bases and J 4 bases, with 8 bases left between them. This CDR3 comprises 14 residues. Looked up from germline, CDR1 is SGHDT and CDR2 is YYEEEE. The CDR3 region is CASSLASHNQPQHF. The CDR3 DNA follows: TGTGCCAGCAGCTTGGCCTCCCATAATCAGCCCCAGCATTTT.

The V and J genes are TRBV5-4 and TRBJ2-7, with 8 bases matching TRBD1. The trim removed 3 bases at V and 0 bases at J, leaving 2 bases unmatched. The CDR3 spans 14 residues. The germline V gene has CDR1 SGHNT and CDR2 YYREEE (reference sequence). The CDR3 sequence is CASSSQGASYEQYF. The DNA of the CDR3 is TGTGCCAGCAGCTCGCAGGGGGCCTCCTACGAGCAGTACTTC.

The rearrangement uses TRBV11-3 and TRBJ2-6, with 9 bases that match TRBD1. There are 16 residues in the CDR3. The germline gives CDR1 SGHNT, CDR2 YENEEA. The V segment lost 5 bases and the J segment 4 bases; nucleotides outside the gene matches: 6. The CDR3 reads CASSGGTGTGANVLTF. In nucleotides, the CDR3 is TGTGCCAGCAGCGGAGGGACAGGGACCGGGGCCAACGTCCTGACTTTC. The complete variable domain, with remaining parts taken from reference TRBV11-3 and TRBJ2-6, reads EAGVVQSPRYKIIEKKQPVAFWCNPISGHNTLYWYLQNLGQGPELLIRYENEEAVDDSQLPKDRFSAERLKGVDSTLKIQPAELGDSAVYLCASSGGTGTGANVLTFGAGSRLTVL.

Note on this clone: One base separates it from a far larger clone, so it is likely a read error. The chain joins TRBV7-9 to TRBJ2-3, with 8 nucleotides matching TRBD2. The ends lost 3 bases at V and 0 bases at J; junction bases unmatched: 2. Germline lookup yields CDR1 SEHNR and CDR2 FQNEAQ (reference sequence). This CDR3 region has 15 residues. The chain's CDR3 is CASSFSGTSTDTQYF. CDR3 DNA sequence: TGTGCCAGCAGCTTTAGCGGGACTAGCACAGATACGCAGTATTTT.

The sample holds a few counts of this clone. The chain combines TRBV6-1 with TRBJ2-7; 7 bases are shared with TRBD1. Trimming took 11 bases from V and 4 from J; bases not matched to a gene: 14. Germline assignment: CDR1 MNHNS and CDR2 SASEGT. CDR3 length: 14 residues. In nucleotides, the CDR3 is TGTGCCGCAGGGGCCGGGACAGCCCCTTACGAGCAGTACTTC. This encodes CAAGAGTAPYEQYF.

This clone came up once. The CDR3 DNA follows: TGTGCCAGCATAGGGGACTTTGTGAGTGAGCAGTTCTTC. Translating gives CASIGDFVSEQFF. The chain employs TRBV2 and TRBJ2-1, with a weak D call TRBD2 (6 bases). Germline-derived CDR1 and CDR2 are SNHLY and FYNNEI. This CDR3 has 13 amino acids. The germline V and J ends were trimmed by 7 bases and 9 bases, with 16 bases remaining between them.

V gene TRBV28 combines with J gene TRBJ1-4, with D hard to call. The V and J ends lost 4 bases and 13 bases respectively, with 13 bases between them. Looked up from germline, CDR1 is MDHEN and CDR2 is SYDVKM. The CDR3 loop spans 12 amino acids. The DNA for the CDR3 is TGTGCCAGCAGTTGGGCAGGAATTGGACTGTTTTTT. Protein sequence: CASSWAGIGLFF.

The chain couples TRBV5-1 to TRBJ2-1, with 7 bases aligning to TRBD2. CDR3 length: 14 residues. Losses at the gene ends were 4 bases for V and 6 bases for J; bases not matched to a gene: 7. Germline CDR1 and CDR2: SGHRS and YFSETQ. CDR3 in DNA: TGCGCCAGCAGCCTAGGCGGGAGTCCCAATGAGCAGTTCTTC. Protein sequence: CASSLGGSPNEQFF. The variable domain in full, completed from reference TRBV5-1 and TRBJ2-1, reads KAGVTQTPRYLIKTRGQQVTLSCSPISGHRSVSWYQQTPGQGLQFLFEYFSETQRNKGNFPGRFSGRQFSNSRSEMNVSTLELGDSALYLCASSLGGSPNEQFFGPGTRLTVL.

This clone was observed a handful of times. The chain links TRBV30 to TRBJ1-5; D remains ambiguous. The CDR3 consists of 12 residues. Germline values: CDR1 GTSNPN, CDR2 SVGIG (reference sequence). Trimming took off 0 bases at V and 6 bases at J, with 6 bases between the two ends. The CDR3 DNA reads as TGTGCCTGGAGTGTGCAAAGTCAGCCCCAGCATTTT. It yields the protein CAWSVQSQPQHF.

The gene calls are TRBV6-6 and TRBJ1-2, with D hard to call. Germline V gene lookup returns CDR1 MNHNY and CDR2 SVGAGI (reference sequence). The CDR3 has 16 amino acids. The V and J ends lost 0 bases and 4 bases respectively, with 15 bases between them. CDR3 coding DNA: TGTGCCAGCAGTTACTCTTTCCCGGGAGTTGGCTATGGCTACACCTTC. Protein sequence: CASSYSFPGVGYGYTF.

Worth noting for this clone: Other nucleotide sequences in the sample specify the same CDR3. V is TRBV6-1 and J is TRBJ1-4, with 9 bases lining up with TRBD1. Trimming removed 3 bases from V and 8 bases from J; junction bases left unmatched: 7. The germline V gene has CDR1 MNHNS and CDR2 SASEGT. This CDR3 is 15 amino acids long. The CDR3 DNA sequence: TGTGCCAGCAGTGACTCGACAGGGGGTAGAGAAAAACTGTTTTTT. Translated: CASSDSTGGREKLFF.

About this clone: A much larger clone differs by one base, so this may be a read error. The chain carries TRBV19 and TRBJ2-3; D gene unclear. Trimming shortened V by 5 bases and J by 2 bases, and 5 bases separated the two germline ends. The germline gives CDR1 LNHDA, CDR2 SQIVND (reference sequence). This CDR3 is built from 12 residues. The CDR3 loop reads CASSRATDTQYF. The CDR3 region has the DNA TGTGCCAGTAGTCGGGCCACAGATACGCAGTATTTT.

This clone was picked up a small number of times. The CDR3 DNA reads as TGTGCCAGTAGTCCAGAAGAGGCCAAAACCCGTCTGTTTTTT. As protein: CASSPEEAKTRLFF. The chain couples TRBV19 to TRBJ1-4; D unclear. This CDR3 has 14 residues. The germline V gene has CDR1 LNHDA and CDR2 SQIVND (reference sequence). V was shortened by 5 bases and J by 14 bases, with 21 bases between the two germline ends.

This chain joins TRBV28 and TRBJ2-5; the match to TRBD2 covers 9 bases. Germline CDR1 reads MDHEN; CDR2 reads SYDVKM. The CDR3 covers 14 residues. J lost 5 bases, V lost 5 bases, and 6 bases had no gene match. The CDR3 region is CASSPGLARETQYF. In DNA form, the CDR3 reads TGTGCCAGCAGTCCCGGACTAGCGCGGGAGACCCAGTACTTC. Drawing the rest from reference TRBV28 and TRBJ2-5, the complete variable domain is DVKVTQSSRYLVKRTGEKVFLECVQDMDHENMFWYRQDPGLGLRLIYFSYDVKMKEKGDIPEGYSVSREKKERFSLILESASTNQTSMYLCASSPGLARETQYFGPGTRLLVL.

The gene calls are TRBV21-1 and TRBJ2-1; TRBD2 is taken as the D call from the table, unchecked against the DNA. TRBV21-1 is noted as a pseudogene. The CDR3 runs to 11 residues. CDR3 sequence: CASSKQREQFF. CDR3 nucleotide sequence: TGTGCCAGCAGCAAACAACGGGAGCAGTTCTTC.